This T cell receptor beta chain came from a study of CD8 T cells in Susac syndrome. V was cut by 2 bases and J by 6 bases, with 13 bases left in between. The CDR3 loop spans 14 amino acids. Germline CDR1 MDHEN, CDR2 SYDVKM. Random hexamers were used to reverse transcribe an amount of about 0.5 to 1 ug RNA. It was immunoSEQ multiplex PCR that amplified TCR beta CDR3 across 54 Vbeta and 13 Jbeta. TCRdb analysed the immunoSEQ multiplex PCR reads with MiXCR anew, one entry per CDR3 protein. The sample carries some 170,000 distinct CDR3 sequences, roughly 95% recorded once. In the multiple sclerosis control group, patients were treatment-naive and had stable or active relapsing-remitting disease. TEMRA cells were FACS-enriched, with CD8+ and CD4+ T cells isolated negatively.

The clonotype was recovered from a human donor with multiple sclerosis. Sequencing was performed on CD4+ T cells from PBMCs. The chain is built from TRBV28 and TRBJ1-2, with D possibly TRBD1 on 5 matching bases. The CDR3 loop is CASSLGQGEDGYTF. DNA for the CDR3: TGTGCCAGCAGTTTAGGGCAGGGCGAGGATGGCTACACCTTC.